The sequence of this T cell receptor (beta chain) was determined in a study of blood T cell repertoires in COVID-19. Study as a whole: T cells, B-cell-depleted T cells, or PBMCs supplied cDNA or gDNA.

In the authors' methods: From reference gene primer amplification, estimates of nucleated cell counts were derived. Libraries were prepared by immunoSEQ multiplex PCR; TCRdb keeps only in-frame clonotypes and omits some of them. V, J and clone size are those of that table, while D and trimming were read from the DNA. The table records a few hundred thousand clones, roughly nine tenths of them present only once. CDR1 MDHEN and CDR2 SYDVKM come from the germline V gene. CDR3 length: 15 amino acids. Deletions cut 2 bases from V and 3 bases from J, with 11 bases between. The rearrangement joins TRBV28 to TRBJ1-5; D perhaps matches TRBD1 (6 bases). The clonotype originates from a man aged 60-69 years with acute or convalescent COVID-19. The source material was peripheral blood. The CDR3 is CASSLDGGANQPQHF. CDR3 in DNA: TGTGCCAGCAGTTTAGACGGGGGGGCCAATCAGCCCCAGCATTTT.